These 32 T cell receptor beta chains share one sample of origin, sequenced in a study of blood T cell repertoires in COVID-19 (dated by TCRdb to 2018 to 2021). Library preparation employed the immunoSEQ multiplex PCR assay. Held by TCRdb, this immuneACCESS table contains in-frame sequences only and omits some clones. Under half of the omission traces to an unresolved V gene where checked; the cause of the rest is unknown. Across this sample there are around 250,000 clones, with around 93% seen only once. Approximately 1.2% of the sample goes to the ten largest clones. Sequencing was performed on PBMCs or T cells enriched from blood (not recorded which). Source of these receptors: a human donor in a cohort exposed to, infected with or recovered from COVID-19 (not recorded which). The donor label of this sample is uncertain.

The CDR3 DNA sequence: TGTGCCAGTAGTCGAACAGGCCCTTACGCCCAACCCGGCTCCTACGAGCAGTACTTC. It codes for CASSRTGPYAQPGSYEQYF. This chain joins TRBV19 and TRBJ2-7, with a weak D call TRBD1 (5 bases). The V gene lost 5 bases and the J gene lost 0 bases, with 26 bases spanning the gap. Germline CDR1 LNHDA, CDR2 SQIVND (reference sequence). The CDR3 loop spans 19 amino acids.

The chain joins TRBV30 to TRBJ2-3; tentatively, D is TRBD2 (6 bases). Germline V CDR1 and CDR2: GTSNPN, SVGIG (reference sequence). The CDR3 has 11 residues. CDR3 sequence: CVGGRGDTQYF. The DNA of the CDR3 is TGTGTGGGGGGTCGGGGAGATACGCAGTATTTT.

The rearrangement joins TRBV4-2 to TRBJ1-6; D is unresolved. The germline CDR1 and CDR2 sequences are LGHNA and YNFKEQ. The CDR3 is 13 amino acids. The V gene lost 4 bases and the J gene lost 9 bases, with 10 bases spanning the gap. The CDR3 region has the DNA TGTGCCAGCAGCCCCCCCACTGTTTCACCCCTCCACTTT. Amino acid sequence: CASSPPTVSPLHF.

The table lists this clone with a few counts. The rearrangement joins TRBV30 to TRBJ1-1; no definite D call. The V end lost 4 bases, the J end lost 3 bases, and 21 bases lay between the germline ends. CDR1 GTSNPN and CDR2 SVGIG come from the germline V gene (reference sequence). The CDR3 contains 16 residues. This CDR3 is CAWTVGVRVGDTEAFF. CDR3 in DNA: TGTGCCTGGACCGTCGGGGTTAGGGTTGGGGACACTGAAGCTTTCTTT.

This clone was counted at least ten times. Here the CDR3 reads CASSSRGYYEQYF. Written as DNA, the CDR3 is TGTGCCAGCAGCAGCAGGGGGTACTACGAGCAGTACTTC. The chain recombines TRBV21-1 with TRBJ2-7; the DNA was not compared with TRBD1, the D call given in the table. TRBV21-1 is termed a pseudogene. CDR3 length: 13 amino acids.

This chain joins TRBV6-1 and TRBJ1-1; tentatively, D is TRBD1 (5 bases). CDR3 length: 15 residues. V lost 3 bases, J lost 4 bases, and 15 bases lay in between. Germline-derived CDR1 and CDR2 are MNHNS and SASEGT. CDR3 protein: CASSDPRGWGTEAFF. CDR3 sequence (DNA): TGTGCCAGCAGTGACCCTCGGGGGTGGGGCACTGAAGCTTTCTTT.

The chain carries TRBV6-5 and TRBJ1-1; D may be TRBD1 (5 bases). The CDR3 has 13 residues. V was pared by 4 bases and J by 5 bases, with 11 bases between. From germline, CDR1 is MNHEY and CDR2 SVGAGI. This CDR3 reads CASSLSGGTEAFF. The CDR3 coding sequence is TGTGCCAGCAGTTTGTCGGGGGGGACTGAAGCTTTCTTT.

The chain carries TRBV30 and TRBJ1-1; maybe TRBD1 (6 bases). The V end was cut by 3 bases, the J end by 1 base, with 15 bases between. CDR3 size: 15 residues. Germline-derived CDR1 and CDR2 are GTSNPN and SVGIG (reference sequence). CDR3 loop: CAWRRPDRENTEAFF. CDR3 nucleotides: TGTGCCTGGAGAAGACCGGACAGAGAGAACACTGAAGCTTTCTTT.

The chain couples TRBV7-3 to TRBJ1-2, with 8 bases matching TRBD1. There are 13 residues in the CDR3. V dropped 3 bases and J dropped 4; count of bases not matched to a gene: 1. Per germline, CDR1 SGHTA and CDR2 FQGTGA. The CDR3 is CASSLDRVYGYTF. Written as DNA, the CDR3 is TGTGCCAGCAGCTTGGACAGGGTCTATGGCTACACCTTC.

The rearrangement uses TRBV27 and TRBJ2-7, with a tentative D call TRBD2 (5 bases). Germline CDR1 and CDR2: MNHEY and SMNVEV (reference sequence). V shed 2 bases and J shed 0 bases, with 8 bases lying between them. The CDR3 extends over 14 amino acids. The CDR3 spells CASSLRGNSYEQYF. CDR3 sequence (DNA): TGTGCCAGCAGTTTAAGAGGGAACTCCTACGAGCAGTACTTC.

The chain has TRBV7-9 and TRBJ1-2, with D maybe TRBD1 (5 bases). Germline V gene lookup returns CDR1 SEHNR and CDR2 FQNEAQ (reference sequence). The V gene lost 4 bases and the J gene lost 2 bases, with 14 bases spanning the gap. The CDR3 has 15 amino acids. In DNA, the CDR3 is TGTGCCAGCAGCTCAGGAGGCGGGGGGAACTATGGCTACACCTTC. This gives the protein CASSSGGGGNYGYTF.

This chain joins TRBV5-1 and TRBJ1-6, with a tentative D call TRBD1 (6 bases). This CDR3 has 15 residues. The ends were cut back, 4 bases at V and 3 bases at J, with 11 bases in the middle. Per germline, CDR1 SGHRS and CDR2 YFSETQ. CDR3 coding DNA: TGCGCCAGCAGCGCTGGACAGATCTATAATTCACCCCTCCACTTT. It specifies CASSAGQIYNSPLHF.

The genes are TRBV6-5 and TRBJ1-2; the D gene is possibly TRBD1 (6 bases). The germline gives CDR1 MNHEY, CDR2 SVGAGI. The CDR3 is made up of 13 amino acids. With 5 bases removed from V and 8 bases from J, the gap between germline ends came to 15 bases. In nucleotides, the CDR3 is TGTGCCAGCAGTCTTTCAGGGGCGGGCGGCTACACCTTC. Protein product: CASSLSGAGGYTF.

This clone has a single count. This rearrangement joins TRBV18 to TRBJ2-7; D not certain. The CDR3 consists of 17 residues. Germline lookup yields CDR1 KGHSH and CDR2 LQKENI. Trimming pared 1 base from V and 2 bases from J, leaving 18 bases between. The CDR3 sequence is CASSPLKVTATTYEQYF. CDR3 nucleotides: TGTGCCAGCTCACCACTCAAGGTTACAGCTACCACCTACGAGCAGTACTTC.

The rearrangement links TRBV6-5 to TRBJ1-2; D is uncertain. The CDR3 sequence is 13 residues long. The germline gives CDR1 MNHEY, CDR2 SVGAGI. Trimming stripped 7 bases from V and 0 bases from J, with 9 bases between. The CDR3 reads CASNRQTNYGYTF. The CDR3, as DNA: TGTGCCAGCAATCGTCAGACTAACTATGGCTACACCTTC.

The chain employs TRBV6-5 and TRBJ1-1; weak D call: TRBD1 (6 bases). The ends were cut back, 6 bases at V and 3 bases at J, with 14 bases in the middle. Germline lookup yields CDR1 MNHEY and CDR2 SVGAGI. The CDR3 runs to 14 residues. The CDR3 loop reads CASSPRGSDTEAFF. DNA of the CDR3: TGTGCCAGCAGCCCCAGGGGATCGGACACTGAAGCTTTCTTT.

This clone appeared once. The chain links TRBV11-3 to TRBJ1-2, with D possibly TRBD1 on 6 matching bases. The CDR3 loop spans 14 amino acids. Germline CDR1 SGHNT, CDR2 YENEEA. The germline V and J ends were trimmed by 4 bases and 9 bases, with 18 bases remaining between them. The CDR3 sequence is CASSSDRSPFSYTF. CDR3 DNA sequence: TGTGCCAGCAGCTCCGACAGGTCCCCCTTTAGCTACACCTTC.

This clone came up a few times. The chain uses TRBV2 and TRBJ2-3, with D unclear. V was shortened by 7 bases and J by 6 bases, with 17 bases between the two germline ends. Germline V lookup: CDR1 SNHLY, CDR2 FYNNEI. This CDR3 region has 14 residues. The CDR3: CASIDIRPTDTQYF. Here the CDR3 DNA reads TGTGCCAGCATCGACATCAGGCCGACCGATACGCAGTATTTT.

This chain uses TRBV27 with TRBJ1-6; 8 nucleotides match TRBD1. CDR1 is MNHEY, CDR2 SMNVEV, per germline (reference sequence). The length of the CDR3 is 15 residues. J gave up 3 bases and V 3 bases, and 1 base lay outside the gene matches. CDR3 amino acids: CASSFTGGYNSPLHF. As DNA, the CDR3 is TGTGCCAGCAGTTTTACAGGGGGCTATAATTCACCCCTCCACTTT.

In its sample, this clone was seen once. The CDR3 DNA follows: TGCGCCAGCAGCCAAGCAACCGGGACAGGGGACTACACCTTC. Amino acids: CASSQATGTGDYTF. The chain has TRBV4-1 and TRBJ1-2; 10 bases line up with TRBD1. Germline CDR1 is MGHRA and CDR2 is YSYEKL. There are 14 residues in the CDR3. V lost 1 base and J lost 10; bases outside the gene matches: 6.

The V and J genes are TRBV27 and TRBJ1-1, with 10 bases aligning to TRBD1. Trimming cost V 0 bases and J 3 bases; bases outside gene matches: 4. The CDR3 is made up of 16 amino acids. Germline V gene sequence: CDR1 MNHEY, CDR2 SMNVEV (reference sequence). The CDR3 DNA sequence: TGTGCCAGCAGTTTATCGGGACAGGGGCTCTACACTGAAGCTTTCTTT. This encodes CASSLSGQGLYTEAFF.

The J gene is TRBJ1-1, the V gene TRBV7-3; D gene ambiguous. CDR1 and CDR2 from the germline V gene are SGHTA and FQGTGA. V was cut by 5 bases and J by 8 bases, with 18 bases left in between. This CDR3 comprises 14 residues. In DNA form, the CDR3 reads TGTGCCAGCAGCCGATTAGGACTCACGGGGGAAGCTTTCTTT. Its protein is CASSRLGLTGEAFF.

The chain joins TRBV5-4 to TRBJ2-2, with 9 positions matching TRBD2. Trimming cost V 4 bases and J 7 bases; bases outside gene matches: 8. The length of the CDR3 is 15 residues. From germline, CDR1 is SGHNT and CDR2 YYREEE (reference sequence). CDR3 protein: CASSHAGGRIGELFF. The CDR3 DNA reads TGTGCCAGCAGCCATGCGGGGGGGCGTATCGGGGAGCTGTTTTTT.

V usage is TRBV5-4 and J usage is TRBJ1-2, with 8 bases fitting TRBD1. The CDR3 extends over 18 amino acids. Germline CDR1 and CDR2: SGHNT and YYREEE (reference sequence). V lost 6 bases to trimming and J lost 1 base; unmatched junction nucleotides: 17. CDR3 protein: CASIHRGDGHLFNYGYTF. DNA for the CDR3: TGTGCCAGCATCCACAGGGGGGATGGGCACCTCTTTAACTATGGCTACACCTTC.

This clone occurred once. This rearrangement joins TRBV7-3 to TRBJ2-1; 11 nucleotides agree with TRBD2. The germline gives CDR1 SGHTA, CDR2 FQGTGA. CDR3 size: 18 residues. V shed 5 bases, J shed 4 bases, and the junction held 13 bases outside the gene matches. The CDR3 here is CASSGFPTSGGLYNEQFF. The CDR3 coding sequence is TGTGCCAGCAGCGGTTTTCCCACTAGCGGGGGCCTATACAATGAGCAGTTCTTC.

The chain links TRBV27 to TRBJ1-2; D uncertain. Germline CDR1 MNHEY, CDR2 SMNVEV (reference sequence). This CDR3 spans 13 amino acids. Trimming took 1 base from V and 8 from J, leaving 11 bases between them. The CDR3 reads CASSLLRAGGYTF. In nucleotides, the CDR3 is TGTGCCAGCAGTTTATTGAGGGCGGGGGGCTACACCTTC.

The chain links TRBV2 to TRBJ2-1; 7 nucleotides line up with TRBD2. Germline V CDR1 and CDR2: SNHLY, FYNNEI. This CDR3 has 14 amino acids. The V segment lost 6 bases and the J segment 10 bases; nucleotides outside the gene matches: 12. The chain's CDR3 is CASRYLMNSGEQFF. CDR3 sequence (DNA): TGTGCCAGCAGGTACTTAATGAATAGCGGGGAGCAGTTCTTC.

The CDR3 here is CASSQEAGLSGNTIYF. CDR3 DNA sequence: TGCGCCAGCAGCCAAGAAGCAGGGCTCTCTGGAAACACCATATATTTT. This sequence joins TRBV4-3 and TRBJ1-3; possible D gene TRBD1, 5 bases. The CDR3 loop spans 16 amino acids. Per germline, CDR1 LGHNA and CDR2 YSLEER. V shed 0 bases and J shed 0 bases, with 9 bases lying between them.

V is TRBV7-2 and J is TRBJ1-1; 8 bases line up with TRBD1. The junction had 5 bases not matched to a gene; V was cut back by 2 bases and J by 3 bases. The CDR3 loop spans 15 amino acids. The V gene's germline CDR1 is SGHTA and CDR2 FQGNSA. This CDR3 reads CASSLSQGAYTEAFF. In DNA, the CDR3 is TGTGCCAGCAGCTTATCGCAGGGGGCCTACACTGAAGCTTTCTTT.

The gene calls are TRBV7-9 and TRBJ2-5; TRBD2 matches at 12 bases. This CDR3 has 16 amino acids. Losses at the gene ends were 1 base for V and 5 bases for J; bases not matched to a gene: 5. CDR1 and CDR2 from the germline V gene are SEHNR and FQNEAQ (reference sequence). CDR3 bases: TGTGCCAGCAGCTTAGAGGCTAGCGGGGGGGCGGAGACCCAGTACTTC. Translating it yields CASSLEASGGAETQYF.

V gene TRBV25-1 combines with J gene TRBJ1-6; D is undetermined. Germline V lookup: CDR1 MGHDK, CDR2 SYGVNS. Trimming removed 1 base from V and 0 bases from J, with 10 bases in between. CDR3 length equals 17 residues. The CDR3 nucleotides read TGTGCCAGCAGTGAATTCGCAGCAGGCTCCTATAATTCACCCCTCCACTTT. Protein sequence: CASSEFAAGSYNSPLHF.

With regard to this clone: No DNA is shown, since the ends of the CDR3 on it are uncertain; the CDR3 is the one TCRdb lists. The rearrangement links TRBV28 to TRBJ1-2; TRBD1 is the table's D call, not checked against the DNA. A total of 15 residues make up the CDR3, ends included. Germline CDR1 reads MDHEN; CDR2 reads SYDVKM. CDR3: CASSSSTGRVYGYTF.